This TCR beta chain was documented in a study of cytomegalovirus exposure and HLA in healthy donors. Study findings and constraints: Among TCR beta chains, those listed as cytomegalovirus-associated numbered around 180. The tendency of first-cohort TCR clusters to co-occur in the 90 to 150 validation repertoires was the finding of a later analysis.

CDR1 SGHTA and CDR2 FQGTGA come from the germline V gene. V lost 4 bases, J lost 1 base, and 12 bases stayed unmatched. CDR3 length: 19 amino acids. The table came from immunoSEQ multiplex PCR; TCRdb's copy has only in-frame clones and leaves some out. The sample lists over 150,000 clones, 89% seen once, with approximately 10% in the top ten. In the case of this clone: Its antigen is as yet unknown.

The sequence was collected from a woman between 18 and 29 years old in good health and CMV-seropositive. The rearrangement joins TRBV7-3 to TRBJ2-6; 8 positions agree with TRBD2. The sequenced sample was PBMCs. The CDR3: CASSSGGVAGGSGANVLTF. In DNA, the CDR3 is TGTGCCAGCAGCTCCGGTGGGGTTGCGGGAGGATCTGGGGCCAACGTCCTGACTTTC. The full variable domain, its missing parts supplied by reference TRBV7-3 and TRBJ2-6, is GAGVSQTPSNKVTEKGKYVELRCDPISGHTALYWYRQSLGQGPEFLIYFQGTGAADDSGLPNDRFFAVRPEGSVSTLKIQRTERGDSAVYLCASSSGGVAGGSGANVLTFGAGSRLTVL.